The present entry profiles one TCR beta chain with its context. The source of the sample is a study of blood T cell repertoires in COVID-19. On the study more broadly: PBMCs, B-cell-depleted T cells, or T cells provided the cDNA or gDNA that made up the material.

V gave up 6 bases and J gave up 0 bases, with 15 bases separating them. This CDR3 is 16 amino acids long. Germline V CDR1 and CDR2: LGHNT, FRNRAP. Produced via immunoSEQ multiplex PCR; TCRdb's table is partial and in-frame only. The data show roughly 40,000 clones, roughly nine tenths seen once. The sequence was obtained from a man aged 25 to 45 with active or convalescent COVID-19. This chain joins TRBV12-5 and TRBJ2-1; TRBD1 might be the D (5 bases). Sequencing was done on a sample of peripheral blood. The CDR3 coding sequence is TGTGCTAGTGGGGGTGGGGCGAAGGGCTCCTACAATGAGCAGTTCTTC. Amino acids: CASGGGAKGSYNEQFF.